The 8 T cell receptor beta chains in this list originate from one sample, sequenced in a study of monozygotic twins with inflammatory bowel disease. TCRdb reprocessed the 5' RACE reads, with one entry per CDR3 protein and no DNA. Its clone listing holds 210,000 or so distinct CDR3 sequences. The specimen sequenced was blood. The receptors were gathered from a human donor with ulcerative colitis or Crohn's disease, or a healthy co-twin of an affected twin (not recorded which).

This chain links TRBV10-3 with TRBJ2-2; the TCRdb D gene call, TRBD1, has no DNA to confirm it. The CDR3 sequence is 15 residues long. Germline assignment: CDR1 ENHRY and CDR2 SYGVKD. The CDR3 protein is CAISPGQGITGELFF.

The chain is built from TRBV5-8 and TRBJ2-1; TCRdb lists TRBD1, though no DNA is available to test this call. The germline gives CDR1 SGHTS, CDR2 YDEGEE. This CDR3 comprises 18 residues. The CDR3 loop is CASSLEGGQVWPYNEQFF.

The chain joins TRBV19 to TRBJ1-2; without DNA, the TCRdb call of TRBD1 cannot be checked. Germline V gene lookup returns CDR1 LNHDA and CDR2 SQIVND (reference sequence). CDR3 length: 12 amino acids. CDR3 region: CASSMPPYGYTF.

The CDR3 reads CASSEVGAVAEKLFF. J is TRBJ1-4 and V is TRBV2. CDR1 SNHLY and CDR2 FYNNEI come from the germline V gene. This CDR3 comprises 15 residues.

The V and J genes are TRBV5-6 and TRBJ1-4; the D gene TCRdb calls, TRBD1, cannot be checked with no DNA. This CDR3 comprises 17 residues. Germline-derived CDR1 and CDR2 are SGHDT and YYEEEE. The CDR3 here is CASSRTLTEGTNEKLFF.

The genes are TRBV12-3 or TRBV12-4 and TRBJ1-2; absent DNA, TCRdb's TRBD1 call cannot be checked. This CDR3 contains 15 residues. The CDR3 sequence: CASSSLRDRGDGYTF.

The chain combines TRBV18 with TRBJ1-4; lacking DNA, the TRBD1 call made by TCRdb goes unchecked. Germline CDR1 KGHSH, CDR2 LQKENI. The CDR3 runs to 16 residues. The CDR3 loop is CASSPQGTAYNEKLFF.

This sequence joins TRBV30 and TRBJ1-4. The germline V gene has CDR1 GTSNPN and CDR2 SVGIG (reference sequence). The CDR3 totals 12 residues. Here the CDR3 reads CASSLGREKLFF.